Listed below are T cell receptor beta chains from one sample, sequenced in a study of T cell responses to AZD1222 COVID-19 vaccine. Here immunoSEQ multiplex PCR was the method, and the copy in TCRdb shows in-frame clones only, minus some. The sample has approximately 130,000 clones, 90% seen once; the top ten hold more than 6%. The specimen comprised peripheral blood, sampled on day 0 of AZD1222 vaccination. These receptors were obtained from an adult in good health. The CDR3 runs from the conserved cysteine through the conserved F or W. The order of the fields is V gene, clone size, J gene, D gene, CDR3 DNA, CDR3 protein. D genes are given only for firm matches. Expanded clones are given a class, and other clones once, few, many or no size at all.

TRBV20-1	NA	TRBJ2-1	TRBD2	TGCAGTGCTAGTGGGGGGGGATCCTACAATGAGCAGTTCTTC	CSASGGGSYNEQFF
TRBV18	NA	TRBJ2-1	NA	TGTGCCAGCTCACCATCACAGGGCCAAGGCCGCTACAATGAGCAGTTCTTC	CASSPSQGQGRYNEQFF
TRBV28	NA	TRBJ1-5	NA	TGTGCCAGCAGTTCAGGGGACAATCAGCCCCAGCATTTT	CASSSGDNQPQHF
TRBV2	NA	TRBJ2-6	NA	TGTGCCAGCAGTGAAGTCCCAGTGAGCTCTGGGGCCAACGTCCTGACTTTC	CASSEVPVSSGANVLTF
TRBV6-5	NA	TRBJ1-4	NA	TGTGCCAGCAGTTACGCGGGGGGGGGAAAACTGTTTTTT	CASSYAGGGKLFF
TRBV24-1	NA	TRBJ2-1	TRBD2	TGTGCCACCACCGGGAGGGCCAATGAGCAGTTCTTC	CATTGRANEQFF
TRBV12-3/TRBV12-4	once	TRBJ2-5	NA	TGTGCCAGCAGGCTTTCCAACAGAGAGACCCAGTACTTC	CASRLSNRETQYF
TRBV10-3	NA	TRBJ1-4	NA	TGTGCCACGTCGGACAGCTTAAATGAAAAACTGTTTTTT	CATSDSLNEKLFF
TRBV27	NA	TRBJ1-3	NA	TGTGCCAGCAGTTTATCCAGTACTGGAAACACCATATATTTT	CASSLSSTGNTIYF
TRBV9	NA	TRBJ1-2	TRBD1	TGTGCCAGCAGCGTATTCGACAGGGGGCGCGAGGGCTACACCTTC	CASSVFDRGREGYTF
TRBV29-1	NA	TRBJ1-5	NA	TGCAGCGTTGGTCCCGATAGCAATCAGCCCCAGCATTTT	CSVGPDSNQPQHF
TRBV14	NA	TRBJ2-7	NA	TGTGCCAGCAGCCAACAGGGCCCCTACGAGCAGTACTTC	CASSQQGPYEQYF
TRBV7-2	NA	TRBJ2-2	NA	TGTGCCAGCAGGGACGGAAGTACGAACACCGGGGAGCTGTTTTTT	CASRDGSTNTGELFF
TRBV28	NA	TRBJ2-1	TRBD1	TGTGCCAGCAGCACTGGACAGGGGAACAGGGGGCAGTTCTTC	CASSTGQGNRGQFF
TRBV28	NA	TRBJ1-3	TRBD1	TGTGCCAGCACCTCCCGGGACAGGGACTCTGGAAACACCATATATTTT	CASTSRDRDSGNTIYF
TRBV7-2	few	TRBJ2-5	NA	TGTGCCAGCAGCTCACGGTGGGGGCAAGAGACCCAGTACTTC	CASSSRWGQETQYF
TRBV7-9	NA	TRBJ1-5	NA	TGTGCCAGCAGCTTAGCCGGGGGCGATCAGCCCCAGCATTTT	CASSLAGGDQPQHF
TRBV18	few	TRBJ1-2	TRBD1	TGTGCCAGCTCACCCCCCGAGGAAGGGGGCGAGGGCTACACCTTC	CASSPPEEGGEGYTF
TRBV6-2/TRBV6-3	NA	TRBJ1-4	NA	TGTGCCAGCAGTTACGGGCAGACAACTAATGAAAAACTGTTTTTT	CASSYGQTTNEKLFF
TRBV4-2	few	TRBJ2-7	NA	TGTGCCAGCAGCCCTGACAGGCGGAGTTCCTACGAGCAGTACTTC	CASSPDRRSSYEQYF
TRBV5-5	few	TRBJ1-5	NA	TGTGCCAGCAGCATACAAGTGGATAATCAGCCCCAGCATTTT	CASSIQVDNQPQHF
TRBV7-3	few	TRBJ2-3	NA	TGTGCCAGCAGCTTAATCGGGGTAGCCAGCACAGATACGCAGTATTTT	CASSLIGVASTDTQYF
TRBV19	NA	TRBJ1-1	NA	TGTGCCAGTAGTCTCGGACGATGGGGCACTGAAGCTTTCTTT	CASSLGRWGTEAFF
TRBV19	NA	TRBJ2-1	TRBD1	TGTGCCAGTAGTACGCCGGGACAGGGATACAATGAGCAGTTCTTC	CASSTPGQGYNEQFF
TRBV27	NA	TRBJ2-7	NA	TGTGCCAGCAGTTCCTTGACCCGGGCCTACGAGCAGTACTTC	CASSSLTRAYEQYF
TRBV19	NA	TRBJ1-1	TRBD1	TGTGCCAGTAGCCGGGACAGCTTTAACACTGAAGCTTTCTTT	CASSRDSFNTEAFF
TRBV6-5	once	TRBJ2-5	NA	TGTGCCAGCAGGGCGGGACTCCCATTGATAGAGACCCAGTACTTC	CASRAGLPLIETQYF
TRBV12-3/TRBV12-4	NA	TRBJ1-5	NA	TGTGCCAGCAGTCGAAGGGGATCCCAGCCCCAGCATTTT	CASSRRGSQPQHF
TRBV29-1	NA	TRBJ1-1	NA	TGCAGCGTTACAGGGCTGCAGGGCGCTGAAGCTTTCTTT	CSVTGLQGAEAFF
TRBV24-1	once	TRBJ1-2	NA	TGTGCCACCAGTCTCCAGCCTTGGTGGGGCTACACCTTC	CATSLQPWWGYTF
TRBV7-3	NA	TRBJ1-4	NA	TGTGCCAGCAGCATCCGGGGGGGCGATGAAAAACTGTTTTTT	CASSIRGGDEKLFF
TRBV28	NA	TRBJ2-1	NA	TGTGCCAGCAGTTTCCCAGGGTTCTCCTACAATGAGCAGTTCTTC	CASSFPGFSYNEQFF
TRBV24-1	NA	TRBJ1-5	TRBD1	TGTGCCACCAGTGAGGGGACAGGGGGTCAGCCCCAGCATTTT	CATSEGTGGQPQHF
TRBV27	NA	TRBJ2-1	TRBD1	TGTGCCAGCAGTCCCCGGGACAGGGCTAACAATGAGCAGTTCTTC	CASSPRDRANNEQFF
TRBV4-3	NA	TRBJ2-7	NA	TGCGCCAGCAGCCAAGATAGATCAGGGTTAGACGAGCAGTACTTC	CASSQDRSGLDEQYF
TRBV20-1	NA	TRBJ2-3	TRBD1	TGCAGTGCTACGACAGGGGCCTCCCCGTATTTT	CSATTGASPYF
TRBV29-1	once	TRBJ2-4	TRBD2	TGCAGCGCCGAAGGAGCGGGAGAAAACATTCAGTACTTC	CSAEGAGENIQYF
TRBV29-1	NA	TRBJ2-7	TRBD1	TGCAGCGTTCATGACAGGGGCCCCTCCTACGAGCAGTACTTC	CSVHDRGPSYEQYF
TRBV2	NA	TRBJ2-7	NA	TGTGCCAGCAGACTTGGGACGGCGCGGTACGAGCAGTACTTC	CASRLGTARYEQYF
TRBV6-2/TRBV6-3	NA	TRBJ2-1	NA	TGTGCCAGCAGTTCTAACCAAGGGGGGGGGCGCAGGGTCAATGAGCAGTTCTTC	CASSSNQGGGRRVNEQFF
TRBV2	NA	TRBJ1-4	NA	TGTGCCAGCAGTGAGGCGGGGGTTAGCGAAAAACTGTTTTTT	CASSEAGVSEKLFF
TRBV11-3	NA	TRBJ2-1	TRBD2	TGTGCCAGCAGCCAGAGCGGGGCTTACAATGAGCAGTTCTTC	CASSQSGAYNEQFF
TRBV7-9	once	TRBJ2-3	NA	TGTGCCAGCAGCTTAGGTCTGGTGGGCAGGGGAGGCACAGATACGCAGTATTTT	CASSLGLVGRGGTDTQYF
TRBV5-1	NA	TRBJ2-7	TRBD2	TGCGCCAGCAGCAGTGGACTAGCGGGATCCTACGAGCAGTACTTC	CASSSGLAGSYEQYF
TRBV5-6	NA	TRBJ2-7	NA	TGTGCCAGCAGCGCCGGGACTCCTAGCGAGCAGTACTTC	CASSAGTPSEQYF
TRBV6-1	NA	TRBJ2-5	TRBD1	TGTGCCAGCAGATCCGGGACAGGGAAGTTCGAGACCCAGTACTTC	CASRSGTGKFETQYF
TRBV6-5	NA	TRBJ2-3	TRBD2	TGTGCCAGCACTTGGACTAGCGGGGTCACAGATACGCAGTATTTT	CASTWTSGVTDTQYF
TRBV7-9	NA	TRBJ2-2	NA	TGTGCCAGCAGCCCACTGCCGCTAGCGACTTTGAACACCGGGGAGCTGTTTTTT	CASSPLPLATLNTGELFF
TRBV5-1	NA	TRBJ1-3	NA	TGCGCCAGCAGCTTGGATATGAACACCATATATTTT	CASSLDMNTIYF
TRBV18	NA	TRBJ1-1	NA	TGTGCCAGCTCAGCGTTACAGGGTCTGAACACTGAAGCTTTCTTT	CASSALQGLNTEAFF
TRBV29-1	NA	TRBJ2-3	TRBD1	TGCAGCGTCAGGGGGCGGAGTACAGATACGCAGTATTTT	CSVRGRSTDTQYF
TRBV7-9	NA	TRBJ2-3	NA	TGTGCCAGCAGCTTAGGGCTAGCAGCAGATACGCAGTATTTT	CASSLGLAADTQYF
TRBV28	NA	TRBJ2-5	NA	TGTGCCAGCAGCCAGGGGATCCTGTACTTC	CASSQGILYF
TRBV5-1	NA	TRBJ1-6	NA	TGCGCCAGCAGCTTGGATCTGGGGAATAATTCACCCCTCCACTTT	CASSLDLGNNSPLHF
TRBV6-4	once	TRBJ2-2	NA	TGTGCCAGCAGTGACTCGTCAGGGGGGGCCGGGGAGCTGTTTTTT	CASSDSSGGAGELFF